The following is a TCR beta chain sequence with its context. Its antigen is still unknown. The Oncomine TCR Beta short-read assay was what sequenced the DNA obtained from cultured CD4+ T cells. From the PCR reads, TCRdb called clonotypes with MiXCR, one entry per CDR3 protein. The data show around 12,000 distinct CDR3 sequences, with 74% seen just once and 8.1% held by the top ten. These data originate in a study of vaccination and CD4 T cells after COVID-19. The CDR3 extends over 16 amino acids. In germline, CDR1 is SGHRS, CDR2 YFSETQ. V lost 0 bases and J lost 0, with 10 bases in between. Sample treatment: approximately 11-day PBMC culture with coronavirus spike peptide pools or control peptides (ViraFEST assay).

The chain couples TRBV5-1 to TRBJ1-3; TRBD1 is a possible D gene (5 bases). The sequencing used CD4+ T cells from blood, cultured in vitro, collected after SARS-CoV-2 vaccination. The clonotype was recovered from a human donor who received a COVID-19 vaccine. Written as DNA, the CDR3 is TGCGCCAGCAGCTTGGCGGGACGGAACTCTGGAAACACCATATATTTT. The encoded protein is CASSLAGRNSGNTIYF.